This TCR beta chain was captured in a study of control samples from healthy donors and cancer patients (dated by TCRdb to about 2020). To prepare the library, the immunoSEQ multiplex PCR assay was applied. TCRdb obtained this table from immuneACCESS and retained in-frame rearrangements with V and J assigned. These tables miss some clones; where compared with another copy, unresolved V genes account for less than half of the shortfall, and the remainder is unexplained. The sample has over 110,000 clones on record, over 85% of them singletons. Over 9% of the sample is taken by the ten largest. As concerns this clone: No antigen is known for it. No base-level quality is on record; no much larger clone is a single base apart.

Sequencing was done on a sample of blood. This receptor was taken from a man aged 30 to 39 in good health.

Read as DNA, the sequence is TGCAGCGTTGCACAGCGCGGAGCCTACGAGCAGTACTTC. It specifies CSVAQRGAYEQYF. The chain is assembled from TRBV29-1 and TRBJ2-7, with the D segment identity uncertain. From the cysteine up to the phenylalanine, the CDR3 has a length of 13 residues. Only CDR3 DNA is held: 39 bases, read in frame from base 1. As encoded in the germline V gene, CDR1 is SQVTM while CDR2 is ANQGSEA. V was cut back by 4 bases and J by 2 bases, leaving a gap of 12 bases between them.